Shown below are 24 T cell receptor beta chains from a single sample sequenced in a study of technical replicates of blood from a handful of donors. Profiled with immunoSEQ multiplex PCR; TCRdb holds only in-frame clones, not every one. This sample has approximately 79,000 clones, with about 91% found just once. The sample consisted of T cells isolated from PBMCs. The receptor set was obtained from a human donor in good health.

The chain uses TRBV5-1 and TRBJ2-1; D not resolved. The germline V gene encodes CDR1 SGHRS and CDR2 YFSETQ. The CDR3 extends over 14 amino acids. The V end was cut by 6 bases, the J end by 7 bases, with 17 bases between. Written as DNA, the CDR3 is TGCGCCAGCACTCTAGGATCCGAAAGAAATGAGCAGTTCTTC. This encodes CASTLGSERNEQFF.

This sequence joins TRBV2 and TRBJ2-3; TRBD1 is a possible D gene (5 bases). Per the germline V gene, CDR1 is SNHLY and CDR2 is FYNNEI. The CDR3 is 15 residues long. Trimming took 7 bases from V and 5 from J, leaving 19 bases between them. In nucleotides, the CDR3 is TGTGCCAGCACCGCCACGGACATAGTGGGAGATACGCAGTATTTT. Its protein product is CASTATDIVGDTQYF.

The chain employs TRBV4-3 and TRBJ2-7, with D tentatively TRBD2 (5 bases). Trimming took 2 bases from V and 3 from J, leaving 14 bases between them. The CDR3 sequence is 15 residues long. CDR1 and CDR2 (germline): LGHNA, YSLEER. The CDR3 sequence is CASSQSRAALYEQYF. CDR3 nucleotide sequence: TGCGCCAGCAGCCAATCCCGAGCGGCTCTCTACGAGCAGTACTTC.

The V gene is TRBV5-1, the J gene TRBJ2-3; TRBD1 agrees at 8 bases. The CDR3 is 16 residues long. Trimming took 6 bases from V and 4 from J; bases not matched to a gene: 13. Germline CDR1 SGHRS, CDR2 YFSETQ. For the CDR3, the DNA is TGCGCCAGCACTCCGCGTACTCAGGGGGCCCCAGATACGCAGTATTTT. Its translation: CASTPRTQGAPDTQYF.

The V gene is TRBV9, the J gene TRBJ2-2; 10 bases agree with TRBD2. This CDR3 is built from 16 residues. Germline V gene sequence: CDR1 SGDLS, CDR2 YYNGEE. V trimming: 0 bases; J trimming: 6 bases; junction bases outside the gene matches: 5. The CDR3 sequence: CASSVGPAGGPGELFF. DNA for the CDR3: TGTGCCAGCAGCGTAGGTCCAGCGGGAGGGCCCGGGGAGCTGTTTTTT.

The rearrangement links TRBV19 to TRBJ1-1; D may be TRBD1 (5 bases). Deletions cut 6 bases from V and 0 bases from J, with 8 bases between. The CDR3 consists of 13 residues. Germline CDR1 and CDR2: LNHDA and SQIVND (reference sequence). CDR3 sequence reads: CASRSRVNTEAFF. The CDR3, as DNA: TGTGCCAGTAGGTCCAGGGTGAACACTGAAGCTTTCTTT.

This chain links TRBV27 with TRBJ2-7; D call uncertain. Trimming removed 5 bases at V and 9 bases at J, with 17 bases between. CDR3 length: 13 residues. Germline V gives CDR1 MNHEY, CDR2 SMNVEV (reference sequence). The chain's CDR3 is CASSENPRVGQYF. The CDR3 DNA is TGTGCCAGCAGTGAGAATCCCCGGGTGGGGCAGTACTTC.

The chain couples TRBV29-1 to TRBJ1-3, with D unclear. Germline lookup yields CDR1 SQVTM and CDR2 ANQGSEA. V lost 0 bases, J lost 4 bases, and 4 bases lay in between. CDR3 length: 12 amino acids. The CDR3 protein is CSVEDMGNTIYF. The DNA of the CDR3 is TGCAGCGTTGAAGATATGGGAAACACCATATATTTT. Variable domain in full (rest from reference TRBV29-1 and TRBJ1-3): SAVISQKPSRDICQRGTSLTIQCQVDSQVTMMFWYRQQPGQSLTLIATANQGSEATYESGFVIDKFPISRPNLTFSTLTVSNMSPEDSSIYLCSVEDMGNTIYFGEGSWLTVV.

This chain uses TRBV27 with TRBJ2-6, with a weak D call TRBD2 (6 bases). The ends were cut back, 4 bases at V and 1 base at J, with 17 bases in the middle. Germline CDR1 MNHEY, CDR2 SMNVEV (reference sequence). CDR3 length: 18 residues. CDR3 loop: CASSSLIGSRSGANVLTF. The CDR3 DNA sequence: TGTGCCAGCAGTTCTTTAATCGGGAGCAGATCTGGGGCCAACGTCCTGACTTTC.

V usage is TRBV9 and J usage is TRBJ2-5, with 9 bases that match TRBD1. Germline assignment: CDR1 SGDLS and CDR2 YYNGEE. This CDR3 region has 15 residues. Trimming cost V 0 bases and J 2 bases; bases outside gene matches: 2. The CDR3 spells CASSVAGTGQETQYF. CDR3 coding DNA: TGTGCCAGCAGCGTAGCGGGGACAGGGCAAGAGACCCAGTACTTC.

V is TRBV7-2 and J is TRBJ2-7; TRBD1 is a possible D gene (5 bases). V was clipped by 0 bases and J by 6 bases, with 12 bases between them. Germline V gene sequence: CDR1 SGHTA, CDR2 FQGNSA. This CDR3 spans 14 amino acids. For the CDR3, the DNA is TGTGCCAGCAGCTTAGCGAGGCAGGGATCCGAGCAGTACTTC. Its translation: CASSLARQGSEQYF.

The rearrangement joins TRBV21-1 to TRBJ1-4; the table calls TRBD1, which could not be checked here. TRBV21-1 is a pseudogene locus. The CDR3 contains 15 residues. Written as DNA, the CDR3 is TGTGCCAGCAGCCAAAGGGGTGCAACTAATGAAAAACTGTTTTTT. Residues: CASSQRGATNEKLFF.

For the CDR3, the DNA is TGTGCCACCAAGGATTTAGCGGGAGGTCATGGTACGCAGTATTTT. Its protein is CATKDLAGGHGTQYF. The V call is TRBV27, the J call TRBJ2-3, with 10 bases that match TRBD2. The germline V gene has CDR1 MNHEY and CDR2 SMNVEV (reference sequence). With V trimmed by 10 bases and J by 8 bases, 15 bases remained unmatched. The CDR3 runs 15 residues.

The chain couples TRBV11-2 to TRBJ2-3; D is possibly TRBD2 (6 bases). From germline, CDR1 is SGHAT and CDR2 FQNNGV. The CDR3 is 14 residues long. This CDR3 is CACGEEVGTDTQYF. The CDR3 coding sequence is TGTGCATGCGGGGAGGAGGTGGGCACAGATACGCAGTATTTT.

This sequence joins TRBV28 and TRBJ2-1; 7 bases line up with TRBD1. The length of the CDR3 is 11 residues. V lost 8 bases and J lost 15; bases outside the gene matches: 10. CDR1 and CDR2 (germline): MDHEN, SYDVKM. CDR3 sequence: CASRYQTGLFF. The CDR3 DNA is TGTGCCAGCCGATACCAGACAGGGTTGTTCTTC.

About this clone: At the DNA level, this CDR3 is encoded by other sequences in the same sample as well. The chain uses TRBV27 and TRBJ2-1; TRBD2 matches at 11 bases. The CDR3 loop spans 13 amino acids. Germline V gene data show CDR1 as MNHEY and CDR2 as SMNVEV (reference sequence). V shed 8 bases, J shed 3 bases, and the junction held 0 bases outside the gene matches. The CDR3 DNA sequence: TGTGCCAGCGGACTAGCGGGCTACAATGAGCAGTTCTTC. Translation gives CASGLAGYNEQFF.

The V and J genes are TRBV19 and TRBJ1-5; the match to TRBD1 covers 9 bases. CDR3 length equals 13 residues. The junction had 4 bases not matched to a gene; V was cut back by 6 bases and J by 7 bases. Germline CDR1 LNHDA, CDR2 SQIVND (reference sequence). This chain's CDR3 is CASSRDRAQPQHF. The CDR3 bases are TGTGCCAGTAGCCGGGACAGGGCCCAGCCCCAGCATTTT. Combining the CDR3 with reference TRBV19 and TRBJ1-5 gives the whole variable domain DGGITQSPKYLFRKEGQNVTLSCEQNLNHDAMYWYRQDPGQGLRLIYYSQIVNDFQKGDIAEGYSVSREKKESFPLTVTSAQKNPTAFYLCASSRDRAQPQHFGDGTRLSIL.

The CDR3 DNA sequence: TGTGCCAGCAGCCCACGCAGTCCCGATGAGCAGTTCTTC. Its protein product is CASSPRSPDEQFF. The chain uses TRBV4-2 and TRBJ2-1; D is unresolved. Trimming took 4 bases from V and 8 from J, leaving 12 bases between them. The V gene's germline CDR1 is LGHNA and CDR2 YNFKEQ. The CDR3 length is 13 residues.

V is TRBV25-1 and J is TRBJ2-7, with 9 nucleotides matching TRBD2. Losses at the gene ends were 8 bases for V and 2 bases for J; bases not matched to a gene: 7. CDR3 length: 14 residues. CDR1 MGHDK and CDR2 SYGVNS come from the germline V gene. The chain's CDR3 is CASLGAGGAYEQYF. CDR3 coding DNA: TGTGCCAGCCTTGGAGCGGGGGGAGCCTACGAGCAGTACTTC.

J is TRBJ2-1 and V is TRBV5-1; TRBD2 aligns across 9 bases. Germline loops: CDR1 SGHRS, CDR2 YFSETQ. The CDR3 runs to 16 residues. Trimming at V came to 4 bases and at J to 8 bases, leaving 13 bases not matched to a gene. CDR3 sequence (DNA): TGCGCCAGCAGCCTACGCGGTAGCGGGAGCGTCGATGAGCAGTTCTTC. Residues: CASSLRGSGSVDEQFF. Full variable domain (rest looked up from reference TRBV5-1 and TRBJ2-1): KAGVTQTPRYLIKTRGQQVTLSCSPISGHRSVSWYQQTPGQGLQFLFEYFSETQRNKGNFPGRFSGRQFSNSRSEMNVSTLELGDSALYLCASSLRGSGSVDEQFFGPGTRLTVL.

The chain couples TRBV28 to TRBJ1-2; 9 nucleotides agree with TRBD1. The CDR3 totals 16 residues. V dropped 1 base and J dropped 6; count of bases not matched to a gene: 9. Germline CDR1 and CDR2: MDHEN and SYDVKM. CDR3 nucleotide sequence: TGTGCCAGCAGTTTATTCCATAAACAGGGGGCGGATGGCTACACCTTC. It codes for CASSLFHKQGADGYTF.

The chain couples TRBV5-6 to TRBJ2-7, with a weak D call TRBD1 (5 bases). The length of the CDR3 is 11 residues. The V end lost 6 bases, the J end lost 2 bases, and 6 bases lay between the germline ends. Looked up from germline, CDR1 is SGHDT and CDR2 is YYEEEE. CDR3 in DNA: TGTGCCAGCATAGGGGCCTACGAGCAGTACTTC. This gives the protein CASIGAYEQYF.

This chain links TRBV11-2 with TRBJ1-1, with D possibly being TRBD1 (5 bases). There are 11 residues in the CDR3. Trimming took off 3 bases at V and 10 bases at J, with 9 bases between the two ends. Looked up from germline, CDR1 is SGHAT and CDR2 is FQNNGV. The CDR3 sequence is CASSFGGLAFF. The CDR3 DNA is TGTGCCAGCAGCTTTGGGGGGTTAGCTTTCTTT.

The rearrangement links TRBV19 to TRBJ2-7; 7 bases match TRBD2. Germline lookup yields CDR1 LNHDA and CDR2 SQIVND (reference sequence). This CDR3 region has 15 residues. Trimming cost V 1 base and J 0 bases; bases outside gene matches: 3. The CDR3 here is CASSIGAGSSYEQYF. CDR3 coding DNA: TGTGCCAGTAGTATAGGAGCGGGGAGCTCCTACGAGCAGTACTTC.